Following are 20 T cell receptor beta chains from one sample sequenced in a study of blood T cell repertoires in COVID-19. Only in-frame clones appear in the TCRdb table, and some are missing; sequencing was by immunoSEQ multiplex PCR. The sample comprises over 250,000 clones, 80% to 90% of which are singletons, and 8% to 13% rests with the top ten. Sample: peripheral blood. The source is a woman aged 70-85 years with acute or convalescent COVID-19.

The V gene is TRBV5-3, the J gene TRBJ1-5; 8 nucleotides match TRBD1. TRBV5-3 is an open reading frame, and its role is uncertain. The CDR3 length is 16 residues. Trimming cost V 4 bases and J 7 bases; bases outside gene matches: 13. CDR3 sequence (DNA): TGTGCCAGAAGCGTTAATTTCAGGGGGCGGGAACAGCCCCAGCATTTT. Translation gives CARSVNFRGREQPQHF.

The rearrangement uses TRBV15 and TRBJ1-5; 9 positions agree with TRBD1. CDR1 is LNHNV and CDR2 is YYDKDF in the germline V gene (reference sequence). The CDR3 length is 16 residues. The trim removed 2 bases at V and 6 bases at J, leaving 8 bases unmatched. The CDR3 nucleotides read TGTGCCACCAGCAGATTGACAGGGGGGGGCGGTCAGCCCCAGCATTTT. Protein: CATSRLTGGGGQPQHF.

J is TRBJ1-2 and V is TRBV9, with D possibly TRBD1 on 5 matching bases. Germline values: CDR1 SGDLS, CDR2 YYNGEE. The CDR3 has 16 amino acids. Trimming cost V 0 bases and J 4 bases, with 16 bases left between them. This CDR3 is CASSVGGDAGPYGYTF. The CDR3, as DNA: TGTGCCAGCAGCGTAGGGGGGGACGCAGGACCCTATGGCTACACCTTC.

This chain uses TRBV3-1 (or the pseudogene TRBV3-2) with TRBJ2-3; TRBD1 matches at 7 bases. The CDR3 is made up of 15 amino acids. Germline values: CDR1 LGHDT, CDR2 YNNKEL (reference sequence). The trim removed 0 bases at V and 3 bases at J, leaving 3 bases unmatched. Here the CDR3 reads CASSQDGTVTDTQYF. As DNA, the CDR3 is TGTGCCAGCAGCCAAGACGGGACAGTTACAGATACGCAGTATTTT.

CDR3: CASSPERVGFFGEAFF. The CDR3 bases are TGCGCCAGCAGCCCGGAGAGGGTCGGTTTTTTTGGTGAAGCTTTCTTT. The chain has TRBV5-1 and TRBJ1-1; D gene unclear. V dropped 4 bases and J dropped 7 bases, with 23 bases sitting between them. The CDR3 loop spans 16 amino acids. CDR1 and CDR2 from the germline V gene are SGHRS and YFSETQ.

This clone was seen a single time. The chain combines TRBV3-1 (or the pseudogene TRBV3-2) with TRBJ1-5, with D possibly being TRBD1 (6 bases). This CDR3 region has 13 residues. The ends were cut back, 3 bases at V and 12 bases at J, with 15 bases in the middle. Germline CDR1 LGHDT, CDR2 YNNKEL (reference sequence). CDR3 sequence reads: CASSQGGGRNQHF. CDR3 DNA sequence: TGTGCCAGCAGCCAGGGGGGGGGCCGAAACCAGCATTTT.

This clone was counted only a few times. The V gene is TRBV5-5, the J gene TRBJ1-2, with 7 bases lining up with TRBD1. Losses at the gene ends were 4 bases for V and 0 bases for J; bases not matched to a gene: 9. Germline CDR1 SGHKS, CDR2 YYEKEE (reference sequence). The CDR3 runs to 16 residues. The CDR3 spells CASSSKGQDTNYGYTF. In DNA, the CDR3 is TGTGCCAGCAGCAGTAAAGGACAGGATACTAACTATGGCTACACCTTC.

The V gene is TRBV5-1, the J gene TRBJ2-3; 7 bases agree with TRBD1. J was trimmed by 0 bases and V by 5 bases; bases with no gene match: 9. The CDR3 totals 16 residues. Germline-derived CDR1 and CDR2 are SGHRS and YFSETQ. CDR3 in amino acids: CASSENRGTSTDTQYF. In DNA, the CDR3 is TGCGCCAGCAGTGAAAACAGGGGCACTAGCACAGATACGCAGTATTTT.

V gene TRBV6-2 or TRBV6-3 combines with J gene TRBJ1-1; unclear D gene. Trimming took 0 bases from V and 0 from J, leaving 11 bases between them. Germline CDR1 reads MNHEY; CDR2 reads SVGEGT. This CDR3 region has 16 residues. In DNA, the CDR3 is TGTGCCAGCAGTTACTCGACTGAAAAGATGAACACTGAAGCTTTCTTT. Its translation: CASSYSTEKMNTEAFF.

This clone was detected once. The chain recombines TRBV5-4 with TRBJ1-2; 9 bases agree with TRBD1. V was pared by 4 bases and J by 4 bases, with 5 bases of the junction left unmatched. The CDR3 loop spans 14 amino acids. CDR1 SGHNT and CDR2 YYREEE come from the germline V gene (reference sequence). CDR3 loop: CASSIPGQGYGYTF. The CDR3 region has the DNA TGTGCCAGCAGCATACCGGGACAGGGCTATGGCTACACCTTC.

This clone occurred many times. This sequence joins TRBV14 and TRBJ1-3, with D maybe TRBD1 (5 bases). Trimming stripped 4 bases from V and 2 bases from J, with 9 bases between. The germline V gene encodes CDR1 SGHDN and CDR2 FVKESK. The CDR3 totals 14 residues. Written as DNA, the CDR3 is TGTGCCAGCAGCCCCCTGGGGCCTGGAAACACCATATATTTT. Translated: CASSPLGPGNTIYF.

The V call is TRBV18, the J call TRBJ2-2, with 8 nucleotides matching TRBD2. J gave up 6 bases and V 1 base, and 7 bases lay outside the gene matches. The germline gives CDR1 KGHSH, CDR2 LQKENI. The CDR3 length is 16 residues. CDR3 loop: CASSPQGLESSGELFF. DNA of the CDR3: TGTGCCAGCTCACCACAGGGACTAGAGTCCTCCGGGGAGCTGTTTTTT.

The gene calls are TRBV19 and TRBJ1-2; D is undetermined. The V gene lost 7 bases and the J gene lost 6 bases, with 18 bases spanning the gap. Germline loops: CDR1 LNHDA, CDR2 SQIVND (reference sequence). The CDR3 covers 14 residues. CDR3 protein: CASTRGGPLDGYTF. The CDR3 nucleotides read TGTGCCAGTACCCGGGGAGGCCCCCTCGATGGCTACACCTTC.

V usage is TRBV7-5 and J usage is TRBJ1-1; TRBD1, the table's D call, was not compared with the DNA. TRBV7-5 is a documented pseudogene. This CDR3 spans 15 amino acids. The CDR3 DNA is TGTGTCAGAAGCTTTTCAGGGCGCTGGGGCACTGAAGCTTTCTTT. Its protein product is CVRSFSGRWGTEAFF.

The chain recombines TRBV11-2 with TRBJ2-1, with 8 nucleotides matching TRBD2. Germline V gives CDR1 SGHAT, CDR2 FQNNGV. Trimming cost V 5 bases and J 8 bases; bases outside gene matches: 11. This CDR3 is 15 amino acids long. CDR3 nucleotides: TGTGCCAGCAGCCACAGGACTAGCAAGGTCGATGAGCAGTTCTTC. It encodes CASSHRTSKVDEQFF.

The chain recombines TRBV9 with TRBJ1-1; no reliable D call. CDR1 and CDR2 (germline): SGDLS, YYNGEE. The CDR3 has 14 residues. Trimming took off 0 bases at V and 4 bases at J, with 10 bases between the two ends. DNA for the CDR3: TGTGCCAGCAGCGTAGGAGGAGGGAGCACTGAAGCTTTCTTT. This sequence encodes CASSVGGGSTEAFF. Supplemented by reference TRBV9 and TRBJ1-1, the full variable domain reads DSGVTQTPKHLITATGQRVTLRCSPRSGDLSVYWYQQSLDQGLQFLIQYYNGEERAKGNILERFSAQQFPDLHSELNLSSLELGDSALYFCASSVGGGSTEAFFGQGTRLTVV.

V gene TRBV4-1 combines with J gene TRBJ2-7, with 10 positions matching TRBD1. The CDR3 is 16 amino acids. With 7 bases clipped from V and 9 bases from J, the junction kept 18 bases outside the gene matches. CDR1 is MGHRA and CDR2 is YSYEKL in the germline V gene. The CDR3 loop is CASTPGTGTGVKGQYF. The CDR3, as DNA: TGCGCCAGCACTCCGGGGACCGGGACAGGGGTTAAGGGGCAGTACTTC.

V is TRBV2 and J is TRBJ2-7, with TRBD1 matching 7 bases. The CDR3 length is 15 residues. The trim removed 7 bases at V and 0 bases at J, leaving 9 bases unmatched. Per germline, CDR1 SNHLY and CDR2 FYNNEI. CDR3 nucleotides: TGTGCCAGCATGAGACAGGGCCGGGCCTCCTACGAGCAGTACTTC. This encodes CASMRQGRASYEQYF.

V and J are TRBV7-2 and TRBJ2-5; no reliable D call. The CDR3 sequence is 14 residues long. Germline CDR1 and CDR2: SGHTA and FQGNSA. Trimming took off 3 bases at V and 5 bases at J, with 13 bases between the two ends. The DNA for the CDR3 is TGTGCCAGCAGCTTTACGGTCTATTCGGAGACCCAGTACTTC. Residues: CASSFTVYSETQYF.

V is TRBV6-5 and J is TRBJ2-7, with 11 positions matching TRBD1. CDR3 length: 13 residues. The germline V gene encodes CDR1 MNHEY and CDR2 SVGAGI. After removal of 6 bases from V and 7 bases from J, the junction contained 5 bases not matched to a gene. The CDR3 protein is CASSTDRGREQYF. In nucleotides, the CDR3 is TGTGCCAGCAGCACGGACAGGGGGCGAGAGCAGTACTTC.